This record covers a single T cell receptor beta chain. Its antigen is unknown. No base-level quality is on record; no much larger clone is a single base apart. The source of the sample is a study of a mutant IDH1 vaccine in newly diagnosed glioma (dated by TCRdb to 2020 to 2023). Concerning the study at large: Vaccination was initiated 4-6 weeks after radiotherapy alone, or concurrently with temozolomide cycles in the chemotherapy-containing groups. Of the approximately 33 patients who were treated, about 60% were male and roughly 38% were female, and the mean age was around 40 years. Peripheral blood was drawn at six visits: V03 (baseline), V05, V07, V10, V12 and V13. Longitudinal TCRB deep sequencing was performed for about 25 treated patients wherever samples were available for exploratory analyses. The week-35 safety follow-up was designated visit V12, and the week-47 end of study was designated visit V13. Before enrollment, patients had received standard therapy of radiotherapy alone, temozolomide alone, or radiochemotherapy with temozolomide; most received the combination.

Broader findings and caveats from the paper: Pseudoprogression appeared unrelated to alterations in the top peripheral T cell clonotypes detected by TCRB sequencing. According to the authors, sample limitations meant that analyses of patient blood samples could not be reproduced. Immune responses induced by the vaccine were seen in around 94% of patients across multiple MHC alleles. Selection of PBMC samples for TCRB deep sequencing was based on availability.

To prepare the library, the immunoSEQ multiplex PCR assay was applied. Rearranged TCR beta chain sequences were amplified using the hsTCRB Kit according to the manufacturer's protocol. An Illumina MiSeq was used to sequence the TCRB libraries. In the authors' own workflow: Demultiplexing, trimming and gene mapping were performed with the kit vendor's proprietary platform. TCRdb took over this immuneACCESS table, retaining in-frame rearrangements with V and J assigned. Such tables are incomplete; in checked studies, under half of the missing clones stem from an unresolved V gene, and the remainder is unexplained. For V, J and clone size, that table is used; D and trimming come from the DNA. This sample is represented by 84,000 or so clones; 75% to 85% of them were singletons. The top ten hold roughly 5.6% of the sample. This specimen's time point label, interpreted: week 47, end of study. Every vaccine dose consisted of 300 ug of a 20-mer mutant IDH1 peptide in Montanide, administered subcutaneously together with topical imiquimod. Patients received eight vaccinations in weeks 1, 3, 5, 7, 11, 15, 19 and 23, corresponding to visits V03 through V10. Donors had newly diagnosed WHO grade 3 or 4 IDH1-mutant astrocytomas with loss of nuclear ATRX. The samples were drawn from NOA16, a multicentre, single-arm, open-label phase I trial in Germany that tested a mutant IDH1 peptide vaccine in humans for the first time. Genomic DNA for TCRB sequencing was extracted from EDTA blood using the DNeasy Blood and Tissue Kit.

The TCR sequence derives from a middle-aged man with glioma. This material consisted of PBMCs, taken from a glioma patient whose treatment included an IDH1 peptide vaccine.

The sequence in DNA is TGCGCCAGCAGCTCAGAAGGGGGGCAACTGAACACCGGGGAGCTGTTTTTT. Translated, it gives CASSSEGGQLNTGELFF. Rearrangement joined TRBV4-3 to TRBJ2-2; the D call could be TRBD1 or TRBD2, with each sharing 6 bases. The CDR3 goes from the cysteine to the phenylalanine over 17 residues. Only CDR3 DNA is held: 51 bases, read in frame from base 1. V is cut by 5 bases and J by 1 base, and the space between the germline ends is 17 bases. CDR1 and CDR2, looked up from the germline V gene, are LGHNA and YSLEER.